This T cell receptor (beta chain) is from a study of T cells in Graves' hyperthyroidism and ophthalmopathy. Background on the study: The blood sample was taken at first diagnosis, before treatment began.

RNA transcripts yielded amplified TCR beta CDR3 regions. Initially, a first-round RT-PCR of the TCR CDR3 employed the HTBI primer set. TCRdb re-called the multiplex PCR reads with MiXCR, one entry per CDR3 protein. Altogether under 350,000 distinct CDR3 sequences are present, about a sixth being singletons, with the ten largest covering around 55%. Comments on this clonotype: Antigen specificity is unknown.

Thyroid ultrasound and orbital computed tomography, with clinical symptoms and serum thyroxine and TRAb, informed diagnoses. Notes on the study in general: The majority of expanded thyroid clonotypes above 0.001 also appeared in blood.

Sequencing was carried out using blood. The clonotype comes from a woman aged 60-70 years with Graves' ophthalmopathy.

CDR3 loop: CASSLGEDLEGNQPQHF. The CDR3 coding sequence is TGTGCCAGCAGCTTAGGGGAGGACCTCGAGGGCAATCAGCCCCAGCATTTT. The chain employs TRBV7-2 and TRBJ1-5, with no clear D. V lost 1 base and J lost 2, with 15 bases in between. CDR1 is SGHTA and CDR2 is FQGNSA in the germline V gene. The CDR3 runs 17 residues.